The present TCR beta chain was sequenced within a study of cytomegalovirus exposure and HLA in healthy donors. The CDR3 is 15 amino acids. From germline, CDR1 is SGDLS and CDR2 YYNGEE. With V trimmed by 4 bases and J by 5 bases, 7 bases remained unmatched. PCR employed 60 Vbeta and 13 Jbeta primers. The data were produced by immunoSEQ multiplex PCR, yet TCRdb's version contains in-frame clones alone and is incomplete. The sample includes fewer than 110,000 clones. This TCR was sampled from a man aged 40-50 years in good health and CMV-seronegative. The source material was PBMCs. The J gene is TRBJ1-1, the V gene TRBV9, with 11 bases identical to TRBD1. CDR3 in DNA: TGTGCCAGCAGCCCCGGACAGGGGGCGAGGACTGAAGCTTTCTTT. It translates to CASSPGQGARTEAFF. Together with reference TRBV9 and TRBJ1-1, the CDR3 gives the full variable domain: DSGVTQTPKHLITATGQRVTLRCSPRSGDLSVYWYQQSLDQGLQFLIQYYNGEERAKGNILERFSAQQFPDLHSELNLSSLELGDSALYFCASSPGQGARTEAFFGQGTRLTVV.